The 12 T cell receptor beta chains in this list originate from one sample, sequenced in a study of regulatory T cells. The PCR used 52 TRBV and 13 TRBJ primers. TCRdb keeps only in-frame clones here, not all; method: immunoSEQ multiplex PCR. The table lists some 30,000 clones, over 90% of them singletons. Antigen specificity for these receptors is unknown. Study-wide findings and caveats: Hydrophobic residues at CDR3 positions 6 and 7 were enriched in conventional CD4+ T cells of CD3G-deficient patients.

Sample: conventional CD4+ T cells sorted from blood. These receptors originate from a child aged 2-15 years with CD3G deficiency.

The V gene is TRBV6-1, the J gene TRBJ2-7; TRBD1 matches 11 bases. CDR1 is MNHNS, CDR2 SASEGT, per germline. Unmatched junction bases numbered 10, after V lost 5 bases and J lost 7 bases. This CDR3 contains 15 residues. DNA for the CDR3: TGTGCCAGCAGTCCCGGGACAGGGGGATTTGGGGAGCAGTACTTC. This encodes CASSPGTGGFGEQYF.

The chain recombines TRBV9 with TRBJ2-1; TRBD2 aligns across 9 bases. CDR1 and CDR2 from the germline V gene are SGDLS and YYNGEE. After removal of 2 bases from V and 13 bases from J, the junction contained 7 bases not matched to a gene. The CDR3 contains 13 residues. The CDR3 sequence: CASSVSPGLAQFF. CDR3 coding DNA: TGTGCCAGCAGCGTGTCACCGGGACTAGCCCAGTTCTTC.

The CDR3 bases are TGTGCCAGCAGTGAGCAGGGTCTCGCACAGCAGTACTTC. Its protein is CASSEQGLAQQYF. The gene calls are TRBV6-1 and TRBJ2-7, with TRBD1 as a possible D gene (5 bases). Germline V gene lookup returns CDR1 MNHNS and CDR2 SASEGT. CDR3 length: 13 residues. Trimming stripped 3 bases from V and 8 bases from J, with 14 bases between.

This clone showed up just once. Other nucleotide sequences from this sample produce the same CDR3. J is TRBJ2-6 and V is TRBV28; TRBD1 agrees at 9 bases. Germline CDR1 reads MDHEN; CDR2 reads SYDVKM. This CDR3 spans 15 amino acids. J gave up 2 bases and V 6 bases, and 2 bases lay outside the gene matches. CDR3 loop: CASSRTGAGANVLTF. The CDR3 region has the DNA TGTGCCAGCAGCCGGACAGGGGCTGGGGCCAACGTCCTGACTTTC.

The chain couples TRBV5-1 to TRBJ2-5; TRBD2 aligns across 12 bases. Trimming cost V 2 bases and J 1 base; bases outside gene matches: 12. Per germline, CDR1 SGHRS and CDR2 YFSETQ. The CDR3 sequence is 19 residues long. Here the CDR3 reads CASSFGTRLAGARQETQYF. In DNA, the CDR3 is TGCGCCAGCAGCTTTGGGACCCGACTAGCGGGAGCCCGCCAAGAGACCCAGTACTTC.

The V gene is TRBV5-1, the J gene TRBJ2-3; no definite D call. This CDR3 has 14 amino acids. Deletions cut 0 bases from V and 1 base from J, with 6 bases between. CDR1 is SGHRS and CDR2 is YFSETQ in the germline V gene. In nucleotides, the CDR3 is TGCGCCAGCAGCTTGGAGGTGCGCACAGATACGCAGTATTTT. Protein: CASSLEVRTDTQYF.

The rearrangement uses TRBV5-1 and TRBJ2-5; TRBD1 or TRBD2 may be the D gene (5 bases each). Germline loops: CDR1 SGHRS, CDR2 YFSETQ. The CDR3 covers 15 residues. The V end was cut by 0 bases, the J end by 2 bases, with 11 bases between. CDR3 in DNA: TGCGCCAGCAGCTTGGGAGCGGACACGCAAGAGACCCAGTACTTC. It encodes CASSLGADTQETQYF.

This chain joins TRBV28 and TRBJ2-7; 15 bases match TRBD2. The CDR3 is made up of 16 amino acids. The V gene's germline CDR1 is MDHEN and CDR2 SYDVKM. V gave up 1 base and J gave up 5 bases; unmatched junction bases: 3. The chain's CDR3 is CASSLSGLAGGDEQYF. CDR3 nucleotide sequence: TGTGCCAGCAGTTTATCGGGACTAGCGGGAGGCGACGAGCAGTACTTC.

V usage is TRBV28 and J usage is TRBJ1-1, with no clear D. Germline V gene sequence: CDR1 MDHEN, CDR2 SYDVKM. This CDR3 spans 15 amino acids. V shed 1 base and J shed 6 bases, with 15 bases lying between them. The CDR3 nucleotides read TGTGCCAGCAGTTTATATGGGATCCGAGCCCCTGAAGCTTTCTTT. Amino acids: CASSLYGIRAPEAFF. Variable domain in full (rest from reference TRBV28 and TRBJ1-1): DVKVTQSSRYLVKRTGEKVFLECVQDMDHENMFWYRQDPGLGLRLIYFSYDVKMKEKGDIPEGYSVSREKKERFSLILESASTNQTSMYLCASSLYGIRAPEAFFGQGTRLTVV.

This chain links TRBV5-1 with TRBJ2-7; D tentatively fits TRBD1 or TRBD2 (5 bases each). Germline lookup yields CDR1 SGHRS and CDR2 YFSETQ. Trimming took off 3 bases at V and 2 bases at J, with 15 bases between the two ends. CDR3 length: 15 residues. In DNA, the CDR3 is TGCGCCAGCAGCTGGTCCGGGGTGGGGGCCTACGAGCAGTACTTC. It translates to CASSWSGVGAYEQYF.

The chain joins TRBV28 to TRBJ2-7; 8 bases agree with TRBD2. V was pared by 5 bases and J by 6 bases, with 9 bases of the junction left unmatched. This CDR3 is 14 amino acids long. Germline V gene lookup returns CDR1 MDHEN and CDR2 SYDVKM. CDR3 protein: CASSPPGRASEQYF. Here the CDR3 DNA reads TGTGCCAGCAGTCCCCCCGGGAGGGCCTCCGAGCAGTACTTC.

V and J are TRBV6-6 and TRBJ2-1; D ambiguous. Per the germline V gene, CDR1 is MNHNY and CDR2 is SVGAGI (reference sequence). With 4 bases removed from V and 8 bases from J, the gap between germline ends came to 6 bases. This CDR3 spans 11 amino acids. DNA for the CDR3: TGTGCCAGCAGTTTTTTGGATGAGCAGTTCTTC. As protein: CASSFLDEQFF.